This T cell receptor beta chain was captured in a study of blood T cell repertoires in COVID-19. The CDR3 spans 12 residues. Looked up from germline, CDR1 is MNHEY and CDR2 is SVGEGT. V dropped 0 bases and J dropped 4 bases, with 3 bases sitting between them. Original data processing: By means of reference gene primer amplification, nucleated cell counts were estimated. Only in-frame clones appear in the TCRdb table, and some are missing; sequencing was by immunoSEQ multiplex PCR. Clone size and the V and J calls come from that table; the DNA yielded D and trimming. This sample has 80,000 to 95,000 clones, with approximately 86% found just once.

The sample was peripheral blood. The sequence was obtained from a woman in her 50s with active or convalescent COVID-19. The chain combines TRBV6-2 or TRBV6-3 with TRBJ2-5; D gene unclear. CDR3: CASSYSRETQYF. The CDR3 coding sequence is TGTGCCAGCAGTTACTCGAGAGAGACCCAGTACTTC.